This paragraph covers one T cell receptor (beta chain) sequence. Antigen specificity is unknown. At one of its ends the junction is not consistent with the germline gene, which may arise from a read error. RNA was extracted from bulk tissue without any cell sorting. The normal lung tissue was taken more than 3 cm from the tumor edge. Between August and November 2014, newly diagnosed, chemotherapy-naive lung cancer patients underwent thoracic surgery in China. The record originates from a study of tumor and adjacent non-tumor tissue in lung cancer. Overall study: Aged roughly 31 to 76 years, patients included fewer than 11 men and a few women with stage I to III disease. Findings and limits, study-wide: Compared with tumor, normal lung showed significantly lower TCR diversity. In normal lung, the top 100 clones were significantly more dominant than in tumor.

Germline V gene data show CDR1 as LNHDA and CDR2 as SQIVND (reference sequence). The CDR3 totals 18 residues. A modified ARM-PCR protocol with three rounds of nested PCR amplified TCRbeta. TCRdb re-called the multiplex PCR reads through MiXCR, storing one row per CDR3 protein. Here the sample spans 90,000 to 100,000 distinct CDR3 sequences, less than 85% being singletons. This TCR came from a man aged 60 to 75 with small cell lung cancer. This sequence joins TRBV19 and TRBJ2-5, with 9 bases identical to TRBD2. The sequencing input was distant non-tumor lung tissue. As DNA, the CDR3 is TGTGCCAGTAGTAGATTCGTAGCGGGAGAGGCCAATAAGGAGACCGAGTACTTC. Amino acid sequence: CASSRFVAGEANKETEYF.